Given below is one TCR beta chain in context. Its antigen is as yet unknown. Building of the TCR beta libraries involved iRepertoire HTBI primers and Arm-PCR of CDR3 regions. One entry per CDR3 protein, called by TCRdb with MiXCR from the multiplex PCR reads. The sample comprises 450,000 or so distinct CDR3 sequences, about a fifth of which are singletons, and approximately 8% rests with the top ten. This specimen belongs to a study of regulatory T cells in long-lasting Graves disease. General observations from the study: Patients with persistent Graves' had lower TCR diversity than newly diagnosed patients. Shared public clonotypes totalled about 2,700 in persistent patients, compared with approximately 970 in new patients. Preferential use of TRBV28, TRBJ1-2 and TRBJ2-5 was seen in persistent disease.

As to time point: persistent/refractory GD, antithyroid drugs over 5 years with positive TRAb. With RNA extracted from PBMCs as input, the TCR library was made. The CDR3 is 12 residues long. The V end lost 6 bases, the J end lost 6 bases, and 11 bases lay between the germline ends. Germline V lookup: CDR1 LNHDA, CDR2 SQIVND (reference sequence). Source: peripheral blood mononuclear cells (PBMCs), taken when the disease was refractory, from a patient treated with antithyroid drugs. This receptor was identified in a female donor with Graves disease. The V call is TRBV19, the J call TRBJ1-1; D not certain. The CDR3 here is CASRTGGAEAFF. The CDR3, as DNA: TGTGCCAGTAGGACCGGAGGCGCTGAAGCTTTCTTT.